This T cell receptor beta chain was sequenced for a study of sequential checkpoint blockade in melanoma. TCRdb keeps only in-frame clones here, not all; method: immunoSEQ multiplex PCR. The sample records 3,500 to 5,000 clones, 20% to 30% being singletons. Treatment reported: randomized to nivolumab then ipilimumab (arm A) or the reverse (arm B). V dropped 0 bases and J dropped 1 base, with 16 bases sitting between them. Germline-derived CDR1 and CDR2 are MNHGY and SAAAGT. The CDR3 loop spans 17 amino acids. The receptor was derived from a human donor with melanoma. The chain employs TRBV6-8 and TRBJ2-7; D possibly matches TRBD1 or TRBD2 (6 bases each). The sequences come from tumor tissue (inferred from file names), collected from a patient given nivolumab and ipilimumab in sequence. The CDR3 nucleotides read TGTGCCAGCAGTTACTCCCCGGCAGGAGGGGGTTCCTACGAGCAGTACTTC. It specifies CASSYSPAGGGSYEQYF.